Sequencing of this TCR beta chain was carried out in a study of cytomegalovirus exposure and HLA in healthy donors. Study background: Sequencing of about 179 million T cells in an earlier analysis found more than 100 million unique TCR beta sequences.

Regarding this clone: Its antigen remains unidentified.

Notes on the study in general: The only immune exposure information that was available was CMV serostatus. The classifier reportedly diagnosed cytomegalovirus status with high specificity and sensitivity.

The PCR used 60 Vbeta and 13 Jbeta primers. The assay was immunoSEQ multiplex PCR, and TCRdb's table has in-frame clones only and misses some. The table has a few hundred thousand clones, roughly 90% seen once. Germline assignment: CDR1 MNHEY and CDR2 SVGAGI. V lost 4 bases and J 9 bases, leaving 15 bases between the germline ends. The CDR3 runs 14 residues. The V gene is TRBV6-5, the J gene TRBJ2-2; D may be TRBD2 (6 bases). The sample consisted of PBMCs. The sequence was obtained from a woman in her late teens or twenties in good health and CMV-seronegative. CDR3 DNA: TGTGCCAGCAGTTCGAACGGCGGGACCCGGGAGCTGTTTTTT. Encoded protein: CASSSNGGTRELFF.